This T cell receptor beta chain was recovered during a study of blood T cell repertoires in COVID-19. The wider study: Samples of COVID-19 (acute and convalescent) were obtained from the United States, Italy and Spain. T cells, B-cell-depleted T cells, or PBMCs provided the cDNA or gDNA that served as material.

Recruited during active infection, patients (from Seattle) were subsequently followed longitudinally. In the authors' workflow: It was from reference gene primer amplification that nucleated cell counts were estimated. Produced via immunoSEQ multiplex PCR; TCRdb's table is partial and in-frame only. V, J and clone size were drawn from that table, and D and trimming were deduced from the DNA. This sample has 130,000 to 150,000 clones; 79% occur once, and the top ten carry roughly 4.9%. The CDR3 sequence is 18 residues long. Germline V gives CDR1 MGHRA, CDR2 YSYEKL. With 0 bases clipped from V and 1 base from J, the junction kept 10 bases outside the gene matches.

This clonotype was obtained from a woman aged 70-85 years with COVID-19, enrolled during active disease. The specimen was peripheral blood. This chain joins TRBV4-1 and TRBJ1-1, with 8 positions matching TRBD1. The CDR3 DNA sequence: TGCGCCAGCAGCCAAGAAGGGACAGGCTCAATTCGGAACACTGAAGCTTTCTTT. This codes for CASSQEGTGSIRNTEAFF.